This TCR beta chain emerged from a study of cytomegalovirus exposure and HLA in healthy donors. General study findings and limits: TCR association rates varied by HLA locus in a later analysis, with DRB1 highest and HLA-C lowest.

Between the trimmed V and J ends, which lost 1 base and 3 bases, there was a span of 11 bases. Germline CDR1 and CDR2: LGHNA and YSLEER. The CDR3 length is 15 residues. Comment on this clone: Its antigen is not identified.

A multiplex PCR was run with 60 Vbeta primers and 13 Jbeta primers. In the authors' methods: Roughly 11 million shared chains were among the 60 million to 80 million unique TCR beta chains that a later analysis counted. Method: immunoSEQ multiplex PCR; TCRdb's copy keeps in-frame clones and lacks some. That table is the source of V, J and clone size, and D and trimming were worked out from the DNA. The table includes 130,000 to 150,000 clones, over 60% detected once. Sequenced: PBMCs. The receptor was derived from a middle-aged man in good health and CMV-seropositive. The chain links TRBV4-3 to TRBJ2-3; D is possibly TRBD1 (6 bases). The CDR3 loop is CASSQAAQGTDTQYF. The CDR3, as DNA: TGCGCCAGCAGCCAAGCGGCACAGGGAACAGATACGCAGTATTTT.